These 32 T cell receptor beta chains were sequenced from one sample in a study of shared clonotypes between healthy human individuals. Method: immunoSEQ multiplex PCR; TCRdb's copy keeps in-frame clones and lacks some. The data hold 2 million or so clones, with 95% observed a single time. Sequencing was done on a sample of naive CD4+ T cells sorted from blood. The subset was: CD45RA+ positively selected. The receptors originated from a man aged 18 to 29 in good health.

V gene TRBV2 combines with J gene TRBJ2-2; possibly TRBD1 for D (6 bases). The CDR3 is 15 residues long. V lost 4 bases, J lost 3 bases, and 12 bases lay in between. Germline CDR1 is SNHLY and CDR2 is FYNNEI. The CDR3 DNA sequence: TGTGCCAGCAGTGTCGTTACAGGGTACACCGGGGAGCTGTTTTTT. It encodes CASSVVTGYTGELFF.

V and J are TRBV30 and TRBJ1-1; D perhaps matches TRBD1 (5 bases). The CDR3 spans 13 residues. Germline V lookup: CDR1 GTSNPN, CDR2 SVGIG (reference sequence). Trimming took 4 bases from V and 4 from J, leaving 13 bases between them. CDR3 in DNA: TGTGCCTGGACCCGAACCGGGGGCACTGAAGCTTTCTTT. Residues: CAWTRTGGTEAFF. Full variable domain (rest looked up from reference TRBV30 and TRBJ1-1): SQTIHQWPATLVQPVGSPLSLECTVEGTSNPNLYWYRQAAGRGLQLLFYSVGIGQISSEVPQNLSASRPQDRQFILSSKKLLLSDSGFYLCAWTRTGGTEAFFGQGTRLTVV.

The chain links TRBV30 to TRBJ1-1; the D is unclear. This CDR3 has 11 residues. With 6 bases removed from V and 9 bases from J, the gap between germline ends came to 14 bases. Germline-derived CDR1 and CDR2 are GTSNPN and SVGIG (reference sequence). The CDR3, as DNA: TGTGCCTGTCGGACGGAGATAAAAGCTTTCTTT. Amino acid sequence: CACRTEIKAFF.

V gene TRBV18 combines with J gene TRBJ2-7; 12 bases fit TRBD2. This CDR3 is 14 amino acids long. Germline V lookup: CDR1 KGHSH, CDR2 LQKENI. With 3 bases clipped from V and 5 bases from J, the junction kept 2 bases outside the gene matches. The CDR3 coding sequence is TGTGCCAGCTCACCGACTAGCGGGAGCGACGAGCAGTACTTC. It yields the protein CASSPTSGSDEQYF.

The V call is TRBV7-6, the J call TRBJ2-1, with D unresolved. V was shortened by 5 bases and J by 4 bases, with 6 bases between the two germline ends. This CDR3 contains 12 residues. The germline CDR1 and CDR2 sequences are SGHVS and FNYEAQ. The chain's CDR3 is CASSLPYNEQFF. CDR3 nucleotide sequence: TGTGCCAGCAGCCTCCCGTACAATGAGCAGTTCTTC.

This chain uses TRBV30 with TRBJ1-2; TRBD1 matches at 7 bases. V lost 5 bases to trimming and J lost 2 bases; unmatched junction nucleotides: 5. Per the germline V gene, CDR1 is GTSNPN and CDR2 is SVGIG (reference sequence). CDR3 length: 13 amino acids. In DNA, the CDR3 is TGTGCCTGGGCGATACAGGGGAACTATGGCTACACCTTC. It translates to CAWAIQGNYGYTF.

Turning to this clone: This sample includes further DNA sequences coding for the same CDR3. The chain combines TRBV5-4 with TRBJ2-5; D might be TRBD1 (6 bases). The V gene lost 5 bases and the J gene lost 4 bases, with 12 bases spanning the gap. CDR3 length: 13 residues. CDR1 and CDR2 from the germline V gene are SGHNT and YYREEE (reference sequence). Written as DNA, the CDR3 is TGTGCCAGCAGTCTAGGACAGAGAGAGACCCAGTACTTC. Protein sequence: CASSLGQRETQYF.

V gene TRBV10-1 combines with J gene TRBJ2-7; 7 bases are a match to TRBD1. This CDR3 has 13 amino acids. Germline CDR1 and CDR2: WNHNN and SYGVQD (reference sequence). V shed 10 bases and J 6 bases; nucleotides not matched to a gene: 12. The CDR3 coding sequence is TGCGCCACCTCGACAGGGAAGGTGTCCGAGCAGTACTTC. Its protein is CATSTGKVSEQYF.

The chain joins TRBV4-3 to TRBJ2-2; D is perhaps TRBD2 (6 bases). The CDR3 is made up of 17 amino acids. Trimming took off 0 bases at V and 4 bases at J, with 15 bases between the two ends. From germline, CDR1 is LGHNA and CDR2 YSLEER. CDR3 in DNA: TGCGCCAGCAGCCAAGATATTGGAGGGATGGGCACCGGGGAGCTGTTTTTT. It is translated as CASSQDIGGMGTGELFF.

Of note for this clone: An end of the junction does not agree with germline; a read error may underlie this. V and J are TRBV7-7 and TRBJ2-1; the D gene is possibly TRBD2 (5 bases). The CDR3 is 14 amino acids. The germline V gene has CDR1 SSHAT and CDR2 FNYEAQ (reference sequence). CDR3 bases: TGTGCTAGCAGCCCATTGGGCGGGCCCGATGAGCAGTTCTTC. It is translated as CASSPLGGPDEQFF.

The J gene is TRBJ1-6, the V gene TRBV25-1; 7 bases fit TRBD1. The CDR3 spans 15 residues. CDR1 is MGHDK, CDR2 SYGVNS, per germline. The J segment lost 7 bases and the V segment lost 6 bases, leaving 9 bases of the junction unmatched. CDR3 region: CASRHLDRENSPLHF. The DNA for the CDR3 is TGTGCCAGCAGGCATCTCGACAGGGAGAATTCACCCCTCCACTTT.

J is TRBJ2-5 and V is TRBV6-1; 11 bases map to TRBD2. Germline trimming cut 10 bases from V and 5 bases from J; bases unmatched to any gene: 3. CDR1 is MNHNS and CDR2 is SASEGT in the germline V gene. The CDR3 contains 12 residues. This chain's CDR3 is CANSGGDETQYF. Here the CDR3 DNA reads TGTGCCAATAGCGGGGGGGACGAGACCCAGTACTTC.

V usage is TRBV7-8 and J usage is TRBJ2-3; D gene ambiguous. This CDR3 contains 12 residues. Germline V gives CDR1 SGHVS, CDR2 FQNEAQ. V was clipped by 3 bases and J by 3 bases, with 4 bases between them. The CDR3 nucleotides read TGTGCCAGCAGCTTTGGGACAGATACGCAGTATTTT. Protein: CASSFGTDTQYF.

CDR3 residues: CASSSQGQKETQYF. The CDR3 DNA reads as TGCGCCAGCAGCTCCCAAGGGCAAAAAGAGACCCAGTACTTC. V usage is TRBV5-1 and J usage is TRBJ2-5; D remains unclear. The CDR3 loop spans 14 amino acids. V lost 3 bases and J lost 3, with 12 bases in between. Germline lookup yields CDR1 SGHRS and CDR2 YFSETQ.

This chain uses TRBV7-9 with TRBJ2-2, with unresolved D. The V end was cut by 1 base, the J end by 4 bases, with 7 bases between. Germline CDR1 reads SEHNR; CDR2 reads FQNEAQ (reference sequence). This CDR3 has 14 residues. CDR3 DNA sequence: TGTGCCAGCAGCTTAGTACCCGCCACCGGGGAGCTGTTTTTT. It is translated as CASSLVPATGELFF.

This sequence joins TRBV2 and TRBJ1-6, with D possibly TRBD1 on 5 matching bases. The germline V gene encodes CDR1 SNHLY and CDR2 FYNNEI. The length of the CDR3 is 14 residues. Trimming stripped 7 bases from V and 14 bases from J, with 21 bases between. The CDR3 coding sequence is TGTGCCAGCACCGACAGCCGGGCGATTAGGACCCTCCACTTT. This translates into CASTDSRAIRTLHF.

The V and J genes are TRBV5-1 and TRBJ2-7; tentatively, D is TRBD1 (6 bases). This CDR3 contains 13 residues. The ends were cut back, 4 bases at V and 3 bases at J, with 11 bases in the middle. Per germline, CDR1 SGHRS and CDR2 YFSETQ. The CDR3: CASSGDNDYEQYF. CDR3 bases: TGCGCCAGCAGCGGGGACAATGACTACGAGCAGTACTTC.

The rearrangement links TRBV9 to TRBJ2-1; 11 bases map to TRBD2. The CDR3 extends over 17 amino acids. The V gene's germline CDR1 is SGDLS and CDR2 YYNGEE. J lost 6 bases, V lost 0 bases, and 8 bases had no gene match. CDR3 sequence: CASSVATLAGGPNEQFF. The CDR3 DNA reads TGTGCCAGCAGCGTAGCTACCCTAGCGGGAGGACCCAATGAGCAGTTCTTC.

The rearrangement links TRBV7-2 to TRBJ2-1, with 12 bases aligning to TRBD2. In germline, CDR1 is SGHTA, CDR2 FQGNSA. The length of the CDR3 is 16 residues. The V segment lost 4 bases and the J segment 4 bases; nucleotides outside the gene matches: 5. The CDR3, as DNA: TGTGCCAGCAGCTACCCTAGCGGGAGGGCGTACAATGAGCAGTTCTTC. This gives the protein CASSYPSGRAYNEQFF.

The chain has TRBV11-2 and TRBJ2-7, with TRBD1 matching 7 bases. Looked up from germline, CDR1 is SGHAT and CDR2 is FQNNGV. CDR3 length: 13 amino acids. V was pared by 5 bases and J by 6 bases, with 7 bases of the junction left unmatched. CDR3 bases: TGTGCCAGCAGCCAAGACAGGGCGGGCGAGCAGTACTTC. This codes for CASSQDRAGEQYF.

J is TRBJ2-3 and V is TRBV25-1; TRBD2 matches at 8 bases. CDR1 MGHDK and CDR2 SYGVNS come from the germline V gene. V gave up 6 bases and J gave up 0 bases; unmatched junction bases: 5. This CDR3 is 15 amino acids long. CDR3 residues: CASRRSGASTDTQYF. The CDR3, as DNA: TGTGCCAGCAGACGTAGCGGGGCCAGCACAGATACGCAGTATTTT.

V and J are TRBV30 and TRBJ2-3; no clear D. This CDR3 has 13 amino acids. Germline V gene data show CDR1 as GTSNPN and CDR2 as SVGIG (reference sequence). V was trimmed by 5 bases and J by 2 bases, leaving 11 bases between them. CDR3 sequence reads: CAWEAESTDTQYF. The CDR3 DNA sequence: TGTGCCTGGGAGGCAGAGTCCACAGATACGCAGTATTTT.

The chain employs TRBV2 and TRBJ1-5, with TRBD1 as a possible D gene (5 bases). The V end was cut by 5 bases, the J end by 0 bases, with 8 bases between. Germline V gene lookup returns CDR1 SNHLY and CDR2 FYNNEI. This CDR3 has 14 amino acids. For the CDR3, the DNA is TGTGCCAGCAGTAGACAGAATAGCAATCAGCCCCAGCATTTT. Translating gives CASSRQNSNQPQHF.

This sequence joins TRBV7-9 and TRBJ2-3, with 7 bases that match TRBD2. This CDR3 contains 17 residues. The germline V gene encodes CDR1 SEHNR and CDR2 FQNEAQ (reference sequence). With V trimmed by 4 bases and J by 6 bases, 16 bases remained unmatched. The CDR3 is CASSSPSWGEGVDTQYF. CDR3 in DNA: TGTGCCAGCAGCTCCCCAAGTTGGGGGGAGGGCGTGGATACGCAGTATTTT.

CDR3 residues: CASSFGTGAPYEQYF. Written as DNA, the CDR3 is TGTGCCAGCAGCTTCGGGACAGGGGCACCCTACGAGCAGTACTTC. This rearrangement joins TRBV5-4 to TRBJ2-7; 10 bases are shared with TRBD1. The length of the CDR3 is 15 residues. Germline V gene sequence: CDR1 SGHNT, CDR2 YYREEE (reference sequence). The junction had 4 bases not matched to a gene; V was cut back by 2 bases and J by 2 bases.

This clone appeared a few times. The rearrangement uses TRBV11-2 and TRBJ1-1; no definite D call. This CDR3 has 13 residues. With 5 bases removed from V and 6 bases from J, the gap between germline ends came to 13 bases. Germline lookup yields CDR1 SGHAT and CDR2 FQNNGV. In DNA form, the CDR3 reads TGTGCCAGCAGCATCAACAGTAAGGCTGAAGCTTTCTTT. This encodes CASSINSKAEAFF.

This rearrangement joins TRBV6-1 to TRBJ1-3; 7 positions match TRBD1. The germline gives CDR1 MNHNS, CDR2 SASEGT. V lost 8 bases and J lost 0; bases outside the gene matches: 7. CDR3 length equals 15 residues. The CDR3 region is CASGGQALSGNTIYF. CDR3 sequence (DNA): TGTGCCAGCGGAGGACAGGCGCTCTCTGGAAACACCATATATTTT.

V is TRBV6-1 and J is TRBJ2-6; no firm D call. The germline V gene encodes CDR1 MNHNS and CDR2 SASEGT. V shed 8 bases and J shed 2 bases, with 13 bases lying between them. This CDR3 contains 15 residues. CDR3 sequence: CASHLQTTGANVLTF. The DNA of the CDR3 is TGTGCCAGCCATCTGCAGACCACTGGGGCCAACGTCCTGACTTTC.

The genes are TRBV18 and TRBJ1-2; D is possibly TRBD1 (5 bases). Germline CDR1 is KGHSH and CDR2 is LQKENI. Trimming removed 3 bases at V and 6 bases at J, with 11 bases between. The CDR3 contains 13 residues. The CDR3 DNA reads as TGTGCCAGCTCACCCGGCCGGGACCATGGCTACACCTTC. This encodes CASSPGRDHGYTF.

The chain links TRBV6-5 to TRBJ1-1; maybe TRBD1 (5 bases). The V end lost 6 bases, the J end lost 0 bases, and 14 bases lay between the germline ends. Germline V gene sequence: CDR1 MNHEY, CDR2 SVGAGI. This CDR3 has 15 residues. The CDR3 bases are TGTGCCAGCAGGCTTCAGGGAGGGGTGAACACTGAAGCTTTCTTT. Translation: CASRLQGGVNTEAFF.

On this clone itself: At the DNA level, this CDR3 is encoded by other sequences in the same sample as well. The chain joins TRBV6-5 to TRBJ1-5; a weak D match, TRBD1 (5 bases). Germline values: CDR1 MNHEY, CDR2 SVGAGI. Trimming shortened V by 0 bases and J by 7 bases, and 7 bases separated the two germline ends. The CDR3 has 13 amino acids. The CDR3 loop reads CASSYSGDQPQHF. The CDR3 DNA reads TGTGCCAGCAGTTACTCCGGGGACCAGCCCCAGCATTTT.

V gene TRBV30 combines with J gene TRBJ1-2; perhaps TRBD1 as D (6 bases). Per germline, CDR1 GTSNPN and CDR2 SVGIG (reference sequence). The CDR3 length is 15 residues. V dropped 0 bases and J dropped 6 bases, with 17 bases sitting between them. In nucleotides, the CDR3 is TGTGCCTGGAGTGTCGACAGGCGGGGGACTGATGGCTACACCTTC. Protein product: CAWSVDRRGTDGYTF.